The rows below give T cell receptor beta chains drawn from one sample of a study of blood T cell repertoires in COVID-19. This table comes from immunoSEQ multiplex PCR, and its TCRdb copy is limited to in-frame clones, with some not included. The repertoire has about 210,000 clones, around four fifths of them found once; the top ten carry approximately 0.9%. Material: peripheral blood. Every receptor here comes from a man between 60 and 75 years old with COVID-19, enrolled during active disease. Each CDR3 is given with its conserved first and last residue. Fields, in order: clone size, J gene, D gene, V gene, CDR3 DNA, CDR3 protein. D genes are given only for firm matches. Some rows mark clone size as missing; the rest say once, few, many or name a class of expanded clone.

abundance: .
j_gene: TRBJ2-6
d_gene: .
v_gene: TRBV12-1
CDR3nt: TGTGCCAGCAGCTTTGCCCCCCTTCGGGCCAACGTCCTGACTTTC
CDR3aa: CASSFAPLRANVLTF

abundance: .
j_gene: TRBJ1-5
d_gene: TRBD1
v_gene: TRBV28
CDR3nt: TGTGCCAGCACCAGGGGGGTGGGCTATCAGCCCCAGCATTTT
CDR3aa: CASTRGVGYQPQHF

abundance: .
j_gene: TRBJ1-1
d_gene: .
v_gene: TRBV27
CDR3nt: TGTGCCAGCAGTTTATCGGTCAGAAGAACCACTGAAGCTTTCTTT
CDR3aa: CASSLSVRRTTEAFF

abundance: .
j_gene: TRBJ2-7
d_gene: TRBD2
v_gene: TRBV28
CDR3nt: TGTGCCAGCAGATTCCGGGACTACTCCTACGAGCAGTACTTC
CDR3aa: CASRFRDYSYEQYF

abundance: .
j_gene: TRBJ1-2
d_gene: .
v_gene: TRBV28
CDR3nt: TGTGCCAGCAGGCGGGACGCGGACTATGGCTACACCTTC
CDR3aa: CASRRDADYGYTF

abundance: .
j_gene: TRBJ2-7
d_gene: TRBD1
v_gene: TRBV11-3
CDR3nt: TGTGCCAGCAGCTCCGACAGGGGATCCTACGAGCAGTACTTC
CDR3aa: CASSSDRGSYEQYF

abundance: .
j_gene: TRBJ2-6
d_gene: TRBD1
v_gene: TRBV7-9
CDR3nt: TGTGCCAGCAGCTTAGATCCGACAGGGGTGTTGACCAACGTCCTGACTTTC
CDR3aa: CASSLDPTGVLTNVLTF

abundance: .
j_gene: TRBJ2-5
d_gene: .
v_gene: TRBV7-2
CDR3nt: TGTGCCAGCAGCTTACGTATCCAAGAGACCCAGTACTTC
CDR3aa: CASSLRIQETQYF

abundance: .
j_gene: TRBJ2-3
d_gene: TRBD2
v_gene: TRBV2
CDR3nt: TGTGCCAGCAGTGAAGTCCTAGGCGGGCTAGCGGGAGGGGTATCAGATACGCAGTATTTT
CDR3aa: CASSEVLGGLAGGVSDTQYF

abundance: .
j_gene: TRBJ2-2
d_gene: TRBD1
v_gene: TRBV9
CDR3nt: TGTGCCAGCAGCGTAGAAGGGGGCGGCACCGGGGAGCTGTTTTTT
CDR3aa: CASSVEGGGTGELFF

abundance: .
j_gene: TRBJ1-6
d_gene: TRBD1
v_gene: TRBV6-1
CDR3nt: TGTGCCAGCAGTGAAGCGGACTCGAAGGGGGCGCGAAATTCACCCCTCCACTTT
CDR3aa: CASSEADSKGARNSPLHF

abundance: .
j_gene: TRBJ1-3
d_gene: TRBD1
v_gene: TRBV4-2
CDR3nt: TGTGCCAGCAGCATAGAGGGGGCTTTAAACACCATATATTTT
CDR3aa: CASSIEGALNTIYF

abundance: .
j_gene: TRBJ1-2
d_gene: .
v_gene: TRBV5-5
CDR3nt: TGTGCCAGCAGCCCGGGGGGACCGAGTGGCTACACCTTC
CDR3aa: CASSPGGPSGYTF

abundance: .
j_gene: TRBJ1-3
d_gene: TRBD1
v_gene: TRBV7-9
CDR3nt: TGTGCCAGCAGCCCTGACGGACAGGGCTCTGGAAACACCATATATTTT
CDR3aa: CASSPDGQGSGNTIYF

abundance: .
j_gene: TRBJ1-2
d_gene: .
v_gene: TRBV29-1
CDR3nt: TGCAGCGCCGAAAGGAGTGTTGACTATGGCTACACCTTC
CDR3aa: CSAERSVDYGYTF

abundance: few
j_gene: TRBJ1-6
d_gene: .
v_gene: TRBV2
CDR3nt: TGTGCCAGCAGTGGTCGGGGAGCCCTCCACTTT
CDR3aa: CASSGRGALHF

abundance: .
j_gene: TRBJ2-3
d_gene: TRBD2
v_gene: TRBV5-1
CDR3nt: TGCGCCAGCAGCTTGGAAGGGACTACTAGCACAGATACGCAGTATTTT
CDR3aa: CASSLEGTTSTDTQYF

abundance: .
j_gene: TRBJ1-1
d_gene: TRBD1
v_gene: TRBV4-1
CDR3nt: TGCGCCAGCAGCCAAGAAACAGGGGCGAGGACTGAAGCTTTCTTT
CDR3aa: CASSQETGARTEAFF